Each of the 23 T cell receptor beta chains below was sequenced from the same sample in a study of T cell clonality in common variable immunodeficiency. The table came from immunoSEQ multiplex PCR; TCRdb's copy has only in-frame clones and leaves some out. The sample was found to contain 40,000 to 65,000 clones, and every one recurs. The sequenced sample was peripheral blood mononuclear cells. These receptors were obtained from a person aged 18-70 years in good health.

This clone was seen a few times. A far larger clone differs by one base, so this is likely a read error. The CDR3 is cut off 3 residues early in the read; its end comes from the germline J gene. V and J are TRBV6-2 or TRBV6-3 and TRBJ2-7; D perhaps matches TRBD1 (6 bases). Between the trimmed V and J ends, which lost 7 bases and 3 bases, there was a span of 25 bases. In germline, CDR1 is MNHEY, CDR2 SVGEGT. The CDR3 sequence is 17 residues long. The CDR3 protein is CASTSWGAGTHDYEQYF. The sequenced CDR3 bases are TGTGCCAGCACTTCCTGGGGAGCCGGGACACACGACTACGAG.

This clone was seen many times. The observed sequence ends 3 residues before the CDR3 terminus, with the missing tail filled in from the germline J gene. This rearrangement joins TRBV10-3 to TRBJ1-3; D is ambiguous. Germline V CDR1 and CDR2: ENHRY, SYGVKD. The CDR3 has 15 residues. Between the trimmed V and J ends, which lost 3 bases and 1 base, there was a span of 10 bases. The DNA read from the CDR3 is TGTGCCATCAGTGACAGCACTAGTTCTGGAAACACC. Protein sequence: CAISDSTSSGNT. The whole CDR3 sequence is CAISDSTSSGNTIYF.

This clone was found a few times. Given a far larger clone just one base away, this is likely a sequencing read error. The CDR3 extends 3 residues past the end of the read, so its final part is completed from the germline J gene. The V call is TRBV7-3, the J call TRBJ1-2, with D uncertain. The CDR3 is made up of 16 amino acids. From germline, CDR1 is SGHTA and CDR2 FQGTGA. This chain's CDR3 is CASSLLAGGPQETYTF. The covered CDR3 bases are TGTGCCAGCAGCTTACTGGCGGGAGGTCCACAAGAGACC.

This clone has at least ten counts. The read terminates 3 residues ahead of where the CDR3 ends, so the germline J gene completes it. The chain carries TRBV13 and TRBJ2-1; no reliable D call. This CDR3 comprises 15 residues. Germline CDR1 reads PRHDT; CDR2 reads FYEKMQ (reference sequence). Trimming pared 5 bases from V and 1 base from J, leaving 12 bases between. The CDR3 loop is CASSPRRLSYNEQFF. CDR3 DNA, as far as it was read: TGTGCCAGCAGCCCACGTAGACTTTCCTACAATGAG. Complete variable domain (other parts from reference TRBV13 and TRBJ2-1): AAGVIQSPRHLIKEKRETATLKCYPIPRHDTVYWYQQGPGQDPQFLISFYEKMQSDKGSIPDRFSAQQFSDYHSELNMSSLELGDSALYFCASSPRRLSYNEQFFGPGTRLTVL.

This clone was found many times. CDR3 DNA, as far as it was read: TGTGCCAGCAGCTTATTAGCTGAGGGGGAG. Translation: CASSLLAEGE. The entire CDR3 reads CASSLLAEGELFF. This chain joins TRBV7-9 and TRBJ2-2; unclear D gene. The sequence runs out 3 residues before the end of the CDR3; the remainder is reconstructed from the germline J gene. Trimming pared 2 bases from V and 8 bases from J, leaving 9 bases between. This CDR3 spans 13 amino acids. Germline assignment: CDR1 SEHNR and CDR2 FQNEAQ (reference sequence).

This clone has ten or more counts. The observed sequence ends 3 residues before the CDR3 terminus, with the missing tail filled in from the germline J gene. The chain joins TRBV12-5 to TRBJ1-1; D remains unclear. The length of the CDR3 is 13 residues. V lost 3 bases and J lost 1, with 6 bases in between. From germline, CDR1 is LGHNT and CDR2 FRNRAP. CDR3 region: CASGFDKNTEAFF. The DNA read from the CDR3 is TGTGCTAGTGGTTTTGACAAGAACACTGAA.

In its sample, this clone was seen many times. The CDR3 extends 3 residues past the end of the read, so its final part is completed from the germline J gene. V is TRBV13 and J is TRBJ1-1; 9 positions match TRBD1. The germline gives CDR1 PRHDT, CDR2 FYEKMQ (reference sequence). With 5 bases clipped from V and 2 bases from J, the junction kept 9 bases outside the gene matches. The CDR3 consists of 16 residues. The part of the CDR3 DNA that was read is TGTGCCAGCAGCCCCTTGGGACAGGGAGCTAACACTGAA. This codes for CASSPLGQGANTE. The entire CDR3 protein reads CASSPLGQGANTEAFF.

In its sample, this clone was seen many times. The CDR3 goes on 3 residues after the read ends, and that part is filled in from the germline J gene. The rearrangement links TRBV19 to TRBJ1-2; 7 bases are a match to TRBD1. CDR1 is LNHDA, CDR2 SQIVND, per germline (reference sequence). The CDR3 contains 14 residues. Trimming cost V 6 bases and J 6 bases; bases outside gene matches: 10. The CDR3 sequence: CASRRGQVGDGYTF. Incomplete CDR3 DNA: TGTGCCAGTAGACGAGGACAGGTTGGAGATGGC.

In this sample, this clone turned up a few times. Read coverage stops 3 residues before the CDR3 terminus; the germline J gene supplies the remainder. The V and J genes are TRBV5-4 and TRBJ2-7, with 7 bases that match TRBD1. J was trimmed by 5 bases and V by 1 base; bases with no gene match: 6. CDR1 is SGHNT, CDR2 YYREEE, per germline (reference sequence). The CDR3 runs to 14 residues. CDR3 DNA (partial): TGTGCCAGCAGCTTGAATCCCCAGGGGGACGAG. Protein product: CASSLNPQGDE. The CDR3 reads in full as CASSLNPQGDEQYF.

This clone occurred a few times. The read terminates 3 residues ahead of where the CDR3 ends, so the germline J gene completes it. The genes are TRBV19 and TRBJ2-1, with 10 bases fitting TRBD2. Trimming removed 2 bases from V and 1 base from J; junction bases left unmatched: 5. CDR1 is LNHDA and CDR2 is SQIVND in the germline V gene (reference sequence). The CDR3 is 17 amino acids. The sequenced CDR3 bases are TGTGCCAGTAGTATACGAACTAGCGGGATATCCTACAATGAG. It yields the protein CASSIRTSGISYNE. The entire CDR3 is CASSIRTSGISYNEQFF.

This clone appeared many times. Incomplete CDR3 DNA: TGTGCCAGCAGCTTTGGGCGTTACTTGAACACTGAA. It specifies CASSFGRYLNTE. The entire CDR3 is CASSFGRYLNTEAFF. The V and J genes are TRBV5-6 and TRBJ1-1; D not resolved. The read terminates 3 residues before the CDR3 end, so the remaining end is supplied by the germline J gene. CDR1 and CDR2 from the germline V gene are SGHDT and YYEEEE. Between the trimmed V and J ends, which lost 2 bases and 0 bases, there was a span of 11 bases. The CDR3 has 15 amino acids.

In regard to this clone: Read sequence stops 3 residues before the CDR3 end, and the germline J gene provides the missing end. The J gene is TRBJ1-2, the V gene TRBV5-1; 7 positions agree with TRBD1. This CDR3 is 15 amino acids long. CDR1 is SGHRS and CDR2 is YFSETQ in the germline V gene. CDR3 DNA (partial): TGCGCCAGCAGCTTGGAGCCGGGACAGCGCATGGCT. Translated: CASSLEPGQRMA. The whole CDR3 region reads CASSLEPGQRMAYTF.

This clone was seen repeatedly, ten times or more. The CDR3 is CASRLAYEQYF. CDR3 bases read: TGTGCCAGCAGACTGGCCTACGAG. The J gene is TRBJ2-7, the V gene TRBV28; D is unclear. The read comes to an end 3 residues before the CDR3 does, leaving the germline J gene to fill in the end. This CDR3 region has 11 residues. V was shortened by 6 bases and J by 2 bases, with 5 bases between the two germline ends. In germline, CDR1 is MDHEN, CDR2 SYDVKM.

This clone has a count of ten or more. The observed sequence ends 3 residues before the CDR3 terminus, with the missing tail filled in from the germline J gene. V gene TRBV6-4 combines with J gene TRBJ2-1; 10 bases map to TRBD2. The CDR3 contains 16 residues. Germline CDR1 reads MRHNA; CDR2 reads SNTAGT. V was pared by 0 bases and J by 7 bases, with 6 bases of the junction left unmatched. The DNA read from the CDR3 is TGTGCCAGCAGTGACTCGGGGCTAGCGGGAGCTAATGAG. This translates into CASSDSGLAGANE. The CDR3 reads in full as CASSDSGLAGANEQFF.

On this clone: Read coverage stops 3 residues before the CDR3 terminus; the germline J gene supplies the remainder. This chain joins TRBV7-2 and TRBJ1-2; D unclear. Germline CDR1 SGHTA, CDR2 FQGNSA. This CDR3 has 14 amino acids. The CDR3 loop reads CASSLRTSTDTYTF. Partial CDR3 DNA: TGTGCCAGCAGCTTACGTACTAGCACAGATACC.

At least ten counts were recorded for this clone. The missing CDR3 end, 3 residues past where the read stops, is filled in from the germline J gene. V and J are TRBV13 and TRBJ2-7, with TRBD1 matching over 7 bases. Germline V CDR1 and CDR2: PRHDT, FYEKMQ (reference sequence). The CDR3 extends over 19 amino acids. Trimming removed 5 bases from V and 0 bases from J; junction bases left unmatched: 19. Incomplete CDR3 DNA: TGTGCCAGCAGCCCCCGGACGACAGGGCCAAGTCCCGACTCCTACGAG. Protein product: CASSPRTTGPSPDSYE. The whole CDR3 reads CASSPRTTGPSPDSYEQYF.

This clone showed up many times. The CDR3 end lies 3 residues beyond the end of the read and is filled in from the germline J gene. The chain couples TRBV7-9 to TRBJ2-7, with D perhaps matching TRBD1 or TRBD2 (5 bases each). V was shortened by 2 bases and J by 2 bases, with 13 bases between the two germline ends. The CDR3 loop spans 15 amino acids. CDR1 and CDR2 (germline): SEHNR, FQNEAQ (reference sequence). The sequenced CDR3 bases are TGTGCCAGCAGCTTAATAGAGGGGTCTGCCTACGAG. This codes for CASSLIEGSAYE. The whole CDR3 protein reads CASSLIEGSAYEQYF.

This clone was counted ten times or more. The read comes to an end 3 residues before the CDR3 does, leaving the germline J gene to fill in the end. V usage is TRBV7-3 and J usage is TRBJ2-5, with D maybe TRBD2 (6 bases). The CDR3 has 16 amino acids. Germline V gene data show CDR1 as SGHTA and CDR2 as FQGTGA. Trimming left V 0 bases short and J 7 bases short, with 18 bases between. The CDR3 region is CASSLTAVAAGGTQYF. The sequenced part of the CDR3 DNA is TGTGCCAGCAGCTTAACTGCGGTAGCAGCGGGCGGGACC.

This clone has at least ten counts. The CDR3 end lies 3 residues beyond the end of the read and is filled in from the germline J gene. This sequence joins TRBV5-1 and TRBJ2-7; 7 nucleotides match TRBD1. Germline V gene lookup returns CDR1 SGHRS and CDR2 YFSETQ. With V trimmed by 2 bases and J by 2 bases, 4 bases remained unmatched. There are 14 residues in the CDR3. CDR3 sequence reads: CASSFPGQAYEQYF. CDR3 DNA (partial): TGCGCCAGCAGCTTCCCCGGACAGGCCTACGAG.

This clone was seen many times. Relative to the germline gene, one junction end is altered; a read error may explain this. The read stops 3 residues short of the end of the CDR3; the missing end is completed from the germline J gene. The V gene is TRBV6-8, the J gene TRBJ1-4, with D uncertain. Germline CDR1 reads MNHGY; CDR2 reads SAAAGT. The CDR3 contains 12 residues. CDR3 region: CASSYLHEKLFF. CDR3 bases read: TGTGCAAGCAGTTATCTCCATGAAAAA.

Ten or more counts support this clone. Coverage ceases 3 residues before the CDR3 finishes, and the germline J gene fills in the end. The rearrangement joins TRBV18 to TRBJ2-2; D is uncertain. V lost 3 bases and J lost 3, with 5 bases in between. The CDR3 runs 13 residues. Looked up from germline, CDR1 is KGHSH and CDR2 is LQKENI. Incomplete CDR3 DNA: TGTGCCAGCTCACCCCCAGACACCGGGGAG. Encoded protein: CASSPPDTGE. The whole CDR3 protein reads CASSPPDTGELFF.

This clone occurred many times. The sequence runs out 3 residues before the end of the CDR3; the remainder is reconstructed from the germline J gene. This chain joins TRBV7-2 and TRBJ2-7; D may be TRBD2 (5 bases). The germline V gene encodes CDR1 SGHTA and CDR2 FQGNSA. The V gene lost 1 base and the J gene lost 1 base, with 11 bases spanning the gap. CDR3 length equals 15 residues. The sequenced part of the CDR3 DNA is TGTGCCAGCAGCTTAGTTGGTGGCGGGTCCTACGAG. Amino acids: CASSLVGGGSYE. The full CDR3 is CASSLVGGGSYEQYF.

This clone was counted many times. From the germline J gene comes the end of the CDR3, since the read stops 3 residues before it. The chain joins TRBV19 to TRBJ2-6, with D possibly being TRBD2 (7 bases). The CDR3 is made up of 16 amino acids. Between the trimmed V and J ends, which lost 5 bases and 4 bases, there was a span of 15 bases. The germline gives CDR1 LNHDA, CDR2 SQIVND (reference sequence). The CDR3 spells CASSPGGQAGANVLTF. The sequenced CDR3 bases are TGTGCCAGTAGTCCCGGGGGGCAGGCCGGGGCCAACGTC.